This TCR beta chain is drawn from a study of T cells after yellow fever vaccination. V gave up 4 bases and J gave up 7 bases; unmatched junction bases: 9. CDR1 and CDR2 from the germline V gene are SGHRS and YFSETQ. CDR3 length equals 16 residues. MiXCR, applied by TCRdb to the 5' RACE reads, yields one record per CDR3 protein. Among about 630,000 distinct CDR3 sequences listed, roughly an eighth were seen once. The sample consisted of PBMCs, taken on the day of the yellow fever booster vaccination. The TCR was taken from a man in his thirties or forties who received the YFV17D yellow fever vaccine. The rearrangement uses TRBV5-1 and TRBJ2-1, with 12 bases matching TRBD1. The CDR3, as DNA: TGCGCCAGCAGCGCTCCGGGACAGGGGGCAGGGAATGAGCAGTTCTTC. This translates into CASSAPGQGAGNEQFF.